This TCR beta chain was recovered during a study of neurological immune-mediated disorders. Template-switch 5'RACE cDNA synthesis added a 10-nucleotide unique molecular identifier. MiXCR, applied by TCRdb to the 5' RACE reads, yields one record per CDR3 protein. The sample lists roughly 60,000 distinct CDR3 sequences, roughly 2.5% occurring once. This clonotype was observed at least ten times. What was sequenced was PBMCs. This receptor was identified in a man aged 50 to 59 with multiple sclerosis.

CDR3 nucleotide sequence: TGTGCCAGCAGTTACTCGATTCGGTCTGAGCAGTTCTTC. Its translation is CASSYSIRSEQFF. The chain joins TRBV6-2 or TRBV6-3 to TRBJ2-1; D unclear. The CDR3 consists of 13 residues. Trimming left V 0 bases short and J 9 bases short, with 9 bases between. Germline values: CDR1 MNHEY, CDR2 SVGEGT.